The rows below give T cell receptor beta chains drawn from one sample of a study of graft-versus-host responses after intestinal transplantation. TCRdb's copy holds only in-frame clones and misses some; the assay was immunoSEQ multiplex PCR. The sample comprises 15,000 to 20,000 clones, approximately 90% of which are singletons, and under 2% rests with the top ten. The sample in question was PBMCs, obtained 350 to 400 days after transplant. The receptors stem from a human patient who received an intestinal transplant, so some T cells may come from the graft donor. CDR3s include the opening cysteine and the closing phenylalanine or tryptophan. D genes are given only for firm matches. Size is stated for part of the rows, as once, few or many counts, or as a class when the clone is expanded.

clone_size j_call d_call v_call cdr3_nt cdr3_aa
few TRBJ2-7 TRBD2 TRBV9 TGTGCCAGCAGCCCTAGCGGGAGCTTCTACGAGCAGTACTTC CASSPSGSFYEQYF
- TRBJ2-2 TRBD1 TRBV18 TGTGCCAGCTCACCACCGGGGACAGGGTACACCGGGGAGCTGTTTTTT CASSPPGTGYTGELFF
- TRBJ2-7 - TRBV11-2 TGTGCCAGCAGCTTAGCCCCGACAGGCCCCTACGAGCAGTACTTC CASSLAPTGPYEQYF
- TRBJ1-3 - TRBV13 TGTGCCAGCAGCTTCCGTCAGGGGATTTCTGGAAACACCATATATTTT CASSFRQGISGNTIYF
- TRBJ2-2 TRBD1 TRBV25-1 TGTGCCAGCAGTGTCGGGACAGGGGACACCGGGGAGCTGTTTTTT CASSVGTGDTGELFF
- TRBJ2-7 - TRBV6-4 TGTGCCAGCAGTGACTCTGAAGGGAAGCAGCAGTACTTC CASSDSEGKQQYF
once TRBJ1-1 - TRBV21-1 TGTGCCAGCAGCACAGACAGGGCCCTTGGCACTGAAGCTTTCTTT CASSTDRALGTEAFF
- TRBJ1-3 - TRBV21-1 TGTGCCAGCAGCAAGGACAGGGGATATGGAAACACCATATATTTT CASSKDRGYGNTIYF
- TRBJ1-2 - TRBV4-3 TGCGCCAGCAGCCTTCTGCCAGGGCAGGGTGGTGGCTACACCTTC CASSLLPGQGGGYTF
- TRBJ2-1 TRBD2 TRBV28 TGTGCCAGCAGTCCTCCGGGACTAGCGGGAGTAAATGAGCAGTTCTTC CASSPPGLAGVNEQFF
once TRBJ1-5 - TRBV27 TGTGCCAGCAGTTTCAATCAGCCCCAGCATTTT CASSFNQPQHF
- TRBJ1-3 - TRBV11-2 TGTGCCAGCAGCGCCCGTTCCCCGGACAGCGGAAACACCATATATTTT CASSARSPDSGNTIYF
- TRBJ2-3 - TRBV7-3 TGTGCCAGCAGCTTAACAGCAGATACGCAGTATTTT CASSLTADTQYF
- TRBJ2-1 TRBD2 TRBV6-1 TGTGCCAGCAGTGAAGCGCGGCCTAGCGGGAGGGTAAGCTCCTACAATGAGCAGTTCTTC CASSEARPSGRVSSYNEQFF
- TRBJ2-3 - TRBV6-4 TGTGCCAGCTCCGGGAGCAGTACAGATACGCAGTATTTT CASSGSSTDTQYF
- TRBJ2-4 - TRBV2 TGTGCCAGCAGTGCCCCGGGACGGAACATTCAGTACTTC CASSAPGRNIQYF
- TRBJ2-1 TRBD1 TRBV18 TGTGCCAGCTCCCCTGACGCCATCGGGACAGGGTACAATGAGCAGTTCTTC CASSPDAIGTGYNEQFF
- TRBJ1-1 - TRBV18 TGTGCCAGCTCACCCGACACCTACACTGAAGCTTTCTTT CASSPDTYTEAFF
once TRBJ1-1 - TRBV2 TGTGCCAGCAGTGTTTACACTGAAGCTTTCTTT CASSVYTEAFF
- TRBJ2-7 - TRBV5-1 TGCGCCAGCGGGTCGGAGTCCCACTCCTACGAGCAGTACTTC CASGSESHSYEQYF
- TRBJ2-5 TRBD1 TRBV18 TGTGCCAGCTCACCCAGACAGGGCCAAGAGACCCAGTACTTC CASSPRQGQETQYF
- TRBJ1-2 TRBD1 TRBV6-5 TGTGCCAGCAGAGACCGGGACAGGTATTATGGCTACACCTTC CASRDRDRYYGYTF
- TRBJ1-1 TRBD1 TRBV6-5 TGTGCCAGCAGTGCAACGACAGGGGGCACTGAAGCTTTCTTT CASSATTGGTEAFF
- TRBJ2-3 - TRBV4-1 TGCGCCAGCAGCCAAGATCAGCTAGGAACGCAGTATTTT CASSQDQLGTQYF
- TRBJ2-1 - TRBV4-1 TGCGCCAGCAGCCAAGAGCAGGGCCTGTACAATGAGCAGTTCTTC CASSQEQGLYNEQFF
- TRBJ2-7 TRBD2 TRBV6-6 TGTGCCAGCAGTTACTCCGTCACTAGCGGGTACGAGCAGTACTTC CASSYSVTSGYEQYF
- TRBJ2-7 - TRBV7-9 TGTGCCAGCAGCCACCGGGACTCTGAACTAGGCGAGCAGTACTTC CASSHRDSELGEQYF
few TRBJ1-1 TRBD1 TRBV7-3 TGTGCCAGCAGCCGAATGACAGGGGTCAAGACTGAAGCTTTCTTT CASSRMTGVKTEAFF
- TRBJ2-7 TRBD1 TRBV5-4 TGTGCCAGCAGCTTCCCGGGACAGGGCTCCTACGAGCAGTACTTC CASSFPGQGSYEQYF
- TRBJ1-1 - TRBV25-1 TGTGCCAGCAGTGAATTAGGGGTGAACACTGAAGCTTTCTTT CASSELGVNTEAFF
medium-sized TRBJ1-1 - TRBV2 TGTGCCAGCAGTCCACTCTCAGGTGGGGGTGGTGAAGCTTTCTTT CASSPLSGGGGEAFF
few TRBJ2-1 TRBD2 TRBV2 TGTGCCAGCAATGAAGTCCGGGGGGCCTACAATGAGCAGTTCTTC CASNEVRGAYNEQFF
- TRBJ1-2 - TRBV28 TGTGCCAGCAGTTCGACGGAGGTTTATGGCTACACCTTC CASSSTEVYGYTF
- TRBJ2-5 TRBD2 TRBV6-6 TGTGCCAGCAGTCCGCCCCGGGAGGAAGAGACCCAGTACTTC CASSPPREEETQYF
few TRBJ1-6 TRBD1 TRBV4-1 TGCGCCAGCAGCCATTCGACAGGGGTAACCGGTAATTCACCCCTCCACTTT CASSHSTGVTGNSPLHF
- TRBJ1-3 - TRBV9 TGTGCCAGCAGCGTAGTCAGCTCTGGAAACACCATATATTTT CASSVVSSGNTIYF
- TRBJ2-5 TRBD2 TRBV4-1 TGCGCCAGCAGCCAACTCCCTGTGGGACTAGGGGAGACCCAGTACTTC CASSQLPVGLGETQYF
- TRBJ2-7 TRBD1 TRBV5-6 TGTGCCAGCAGCTTGGTTGGGGACAGGCCCTACGAGCAGTACTTC CASSLVGDRPYEQYF
- TRBJ1-3 - TRBV6-1 TGTGCCAGCAGCCCGACAGTTTTTTCTGGAAACACCATATATTTT CASSPTVFSGNTIYF
- TRBJ1-5 - TRBV4-2 TGTGCCAGCAGCCAAGATCTTGCCCAGCCCCAGCATTTT CASSQDLAQPQHF
- TRBJ2-7 - TRBV6-6 TGTGCCAGCAGCCCGCCGGATTCCTACGAGCAGTACTTC CASSPPDSYEQYF
few TRBJ2-7 TRBD2 TRBV10-3 TGTGCCATCAGTGTCCCGGGGGGACTCCCGGACGAGCAGTACTTC CAISVPGGLPDEQYF
- TRBJ2-7 TRBD1 TRBV6-1 TGTGCCAGCAGTTCCCCCGCGACAGGGCTCTACGAGCAGTACTTC CASSSPATGLYEQYF
once TRBJ1-5 TRBD1 TRBV6-6 TGTGCCAGCAGTCCGTCGGTAGGGACAGGGGTTACGGCCCAGCATTTT CASSPSVGTGVTAQHF
- TRBJ2-2 - TRBV6-6 TGTGCCAGCAGTTCGCAGGGTTGGGGCACCGGGGAGCTGTTTTTT CASSSQGWGTGELFF
- TRBJ2-1 TRBD2 TRBV9 TGTGCCAGCAGCGTCGGCGGCGGGACTAGCGGGGCTAATGAGCAGTTCTTC CASSVGGGTSGANEQFF
- TRBJ2-1 - TRBV2 TGTGCCAGCAGTCGACAGGTAGGGCAGTTCTTC CASSRQVGQFF
- TRBJ2-1 TRBD1 TRBV4-1 TGCGCCAGCAGCCAAGTAATGGGACAGGGGCCCCGAACGAATGAGCAGTTCTTC CASSQVMGQGPRTNEQFF
- TRBJ1-2 - TRBV5-1 TGCGCCAGCAGTATAGGCCCGACAGAGAACTATGGCTACACCTTC CASSIGPTENYGYTF